The rows below give T cell receptor beta chains drawn from one sample of a study of blood T cell repertoires in COVID-19. The method was immunoSEQ multiplex PCR; TCRdb's version includes in-frame clones alone and lacks a portion of them. The table records around 290,000 clones, around nine tenths of them present only once. The sequencing sample was made of PBMCs or T cells enriched from blood (not recorded which). These receptors originate from a woman aged 18-35 years who had recovered from COVID-19. The CDR3 runs from the conserved cysteine through the conserved F or W. Fields, in order: V gene, D gene, clone size, J gene, CDR3 protein, CDR3 DNA. The D gene is left open where the match is weak. The size of a clone is reported for some rows only, either as once, few or many, or as a class for expanded clones.

TRBV7-2	.	.	TRBJ1-1	CASSLTEEGEAFF	TGTGCCAGCAGCTTAACGGAGGAGGGAGAAGCTTTCTTT
TRBV28	TRBD2	.	TRBJ2-5	CASSELAGGSIETQYF	TGTGCCAGCAGTGAACTAGCGGGAGGATCTATAGAGACCCAGTACTTC
TRBV19	TRBD1	.	TRBJ1-5	CASSNPGQENQPQHF	TGTGCCAGTAGCAACCCGGGACAGGAAAATCAGCCCCAGCATTTT
TRBV7-8	TRBD2	once	TRBJ2-1	CASSLTPTWAGGDNEQFF	TGTGCCAGCAGCCTAACCCCGACATGGGCGGGGGGTGACAATGAGCAGTTCTTC
TRBV2	.	.	TRBJ2-2	CASSELAEDTGELFF	TGTGCCAGCAGTGAGTTGGCGGAAGACACCGGGGAGCTGTTTTTT
TRBV30	.	.	TRBJ1-2	CAWSLDWGVYGYTF	TGTGCCTGGAGCCTCGACTGGGGGGTTTATGGCTACACCTTC
TRBV28	.	.	TRBJ2-5	CASSFLMAGAVQETQYF	TGTGCCAGCAGTTTCTTGATGGCAGGGGCTGTCCAAGAGACCCAGTACTTC
TRBV30	.	.	TRBJ1-4	CAWSDLGRRGEKLFF	TGTGCCTGGAGTGATCTGGGGCGGAGAGGAGAAAAACTGTTTTTT
TRBV3-1/TRBV3-2	.	.	TRBJ1-3	CASRTASGNTIYF	TGTGCCAGCAGGACAGCTTCTGGAAACACCATATATTTT
TRBV11-3	.	.	TRBJ2-5	CASSEGIGRRETQYF	TGTGCCAGCAGCGAGGGCATTGGCCGCCGGGAGACCCAGTACTTC
TRBV30	.	.	TRBJ1-5	CAWSVSAGGNQPQHF	TGTGCCTGGAGTGTCAGTGCTGGAGGCAATCAGCCCCAGCATTTT
TRBV29-1	TRBD1	.	TRBJ2-3	CSVPSWGQGATDTQYF	TGCAGCGTCCCTTCCTGGGGACAGGGGGCAACAGATACGCAGTATTTT
TRBV3-1/TRBV3-2	.	.	TRBJ1-1	CASSGRWTRLTEAFF	TGTGCCAGCAGCGGAAGGTGGACACGTCTCACTGAAGCTTTCTTT
TRBV28	.	.	TRBJ1-2	CASRGGYGYTF	TGTGCCAGTCGGGGAGGCTATGGCTACACCTTC
TRBV4-2	TRBD2	.	TRBJ2-7	CASSQSLAGARTYEQYF	TGTGCCAGCAGCCAAAGCCTAGCGGGGGCCCGCACTTACGAGCAGTACTTC
TRBV29-1	TRBD1	.	TRBJ2-2	CSVAGQYTGELFF	TGCAGCGTTGCGGGACAGTACACCGGGGAGCTGTTTTTT
TRBV9	TRBD2	.	TRBJ2-4	CASQREGHGDIQYF	TGTGCCAGCCAGCGGGAGGGCCATGGGGACATTCAGTACTTC
TRBV7-9	TRBD2	.	TRBJ2-3	CASSLLGLAASTDTQYF	TGTGCCAGCAGCTTATTGGGACTAGCTGCTAGCACAGATACGCAGTATTTT
TRBV30	.	.	TRBJ2-3	CAWSQDSVTDTQYF	TGTGCCTGGAGTCAGGACTCTGTCACAGATACGCAGTATTTT
TRBV28	.	.	TRBJ1-4	CASSLLRMTNEKLFF	TGTGCCAGCAGTTTATTGAGGATGACTAATGAAAAACTGTTTTTT
TRBV3-1/TRBV3-2	TRBD2	.	TRBJ2-5	CASSQRIPAGGQETQYF	TGTGCCAGCAGCCAACGGATTCCAGCGGGGGGACAAGAGACCCAGTACTTC
TRBV4-2	TRBD2	.	TRBJ2-1	CASSQGRLAGPYNEQFF	TGTGCCAGCAGCCAGGGGAGACTAGCGGGACCCTACAATGAGCAGTTCTTC
TRBV7-2	.	.	TRBJ2-3	CASSLEGVSTDTQYF	TGTGCCAGCAGCTTAGAAGGGGTCAGCACAGATACGCAGTATTTT
TRBV6-5	.	.	TRBJ2-5	CASRGTVETQYF	TGTGCCAGCAGGGGGACTGTAGAGACCCAGTACTTC
TRBV4-2	TRBD2	.	TRBJ2-7	CASSQVVSSGSYEQYF	TGTGCCAGCAGCCAAGTAGTTTCTAGCGGGTCCTACGAGCAGTACTTC
TRBV27	.	.	TRBJ2-5	CASSHILQETQYF	TGTGCCAGCAGTCACATTCTCCAAGAGACCCAGTACTTC
TRBV5-4	.	few	TRBJ2-3	CASSQVTSTDTQYF	TGTGCCAGCAGCCAGGTAACTAGCACAGATACGCAGTATTTT
TRBV2	TRBD2	.	TRBJ2-1	CASSITSGTVDEQFF	TGTGCCAGCAGCATAACTAGCGGGACCGTCGATGAGCAGTTCTTC
TRBV7-2	TRBD1	.	TRBJ1-2	CASSIPGQGGYGYTF	TGTGCCAGCAGCATACCGGGACAGGGAGGGTATGGCTACACCTTC
TRBV29-1	TRBD2	.	TRBJ2-1	CSVEVGSGITEQFF	TGCAGCGTTGAAGTCGGTAGCGGGATTACTGAGCAGTTCTTC
TRBV4-1	TRBD1	.	TRBJ2-1	CASSQPFQGEAFF	TGCGCCAGCAGCCAGCCGTTCCAGGGGGAAGCGTTCTTC
TRBV24-1	TRBD2	few	TRBJ2-1	CATSDYPGLADNEQFF	TGTGCCACCAGTGACTACCCGGGACTAGCGGACAATGAGCAGTTCTTC
TRBV2	TRBD2	.	TRBJ2-7	CASSETPGTSVLEQYF	TGTGCCAGCAGTGAAACCCCCGGGACTAGCGTTCTCGAGCAGTACTTC
TRBV28	.	.	TRBJ1-5	CASSRTVNQPQHF	TGTGCCAGCAGCCGGACAGTAAATCAGCCCCAGCATTTT
TRBV19	.	few	TRBJ1-5	CASDGGQHSNQPQHF	TGTGCCAGTGATGGAGGACAGCATAGCAATCAGCCCCAGCATTTT
TRBV4-3	.	.	TRBJ2-2	CASSPVTWGSNTGELFF	TGCGCCAGCAGCCCAGTTACATGGGGCTCCAACACCGGGGAGCTGTTTTTT
TRBV6-5	TRBD1	.	TRBJ1-1	CASSQSTGPNTEAFF	TGTGCCAGCAGTCAATCGACAGGGCCGAACACTGAAGCTTTCTTT
TRBV16	.	.	TRBJ1-2	CASSQYSVPYGYTF	TGTGCCAGCAGCCAATATTCAGTCCCCTATGGCTACACCTTC
TRBV13	TRBD2	.	TRBJ2-7	CASSSTPSGGTYEQYF	TGTGCCAGCAGCTCGACTCCTAGCGGGGGGACCTACGAGCAGTACTTC
TRBV11-2	.	.	TRBJ1-4	CASSVEYYEKLFF	TGTGCCAGCAGCGTAGAATACTATGAAAAACTGTTTTTT
TRBV30	TRBD1	.	TRBJ2-2	CAWRDRGLVTGELFF	TGTGCCTGGAGGGACAGGGGGCTGGTCACCGGGGAGCTGTTTTTT
TRBV28	.	.	TRBJ2-1	CASSLGLIYNEQFF	TGTGCCAGCAGTTTAGGGCTTATCTACAATGAGCAGTTCTTC
TRBV3-1/TRBV3-2	TRBD1	.	TRBJ2-7	CASSQEDRGYEQYF	TGTGCCAGCAGCCAAGAAGACAGGGGGTACGAGCAGTACTTC
TRBV4-3	.	few	TRBJ1-3	CASSQDWVADVGNTIYF	TGCGCCAGCAGCCAAGATTGGGTAGCGGACGTTGGAAACACCATATATTTT
TRBV11-3	TRBD2	once	TRBJ2-1	CASSPRTSGRYNEQFF	TGTGCCAGCAGCCCCCGGACTAGCGGGAGATACAATGAGCAGTTCTTC
TRBV5-5	TRBD2	.	TRBJ2-1	CASSKSGRWDSYNEQFF	TGTGCCAGCAGTAAAAGCGGGAGATGGGACTCCTACAATGAGCAGTTCTTC
TRBV18	.	.	TRBJ1-5	CASSTIRDSNQPQHF	TGTGCCAGCTCAACCATTCGGGATAGCAATCAGCCCCAGCATTTT
TRBV5-1	TRBD2	.	TRBJ2-1	CASSLAGLAGLNEQFF	TGCGCCAGCAGCTTGGCCGGACTAGCGGGCCTCAATGAGCAGTTCTTC